This passage covers 10 T cell receptor beta chains from one sample sequenced in a study of CD8+ T cells in alopecia areata listed by TCRdb under 2018. The library was prepared using the immunoSEQ multiplex PCR assay. RNA was extracted from all samples and reverse transcribed into cDNA as template for TCR sequencing. The clones in this table, taken by TCRdb from immuneACCESS, are in-frame only. Not every clone is retained; where verified, under half of the shortfall comes from an unresolved V gene, and the cause of the rest is unknown. The sample table holds about 70,000 clones, of which 25% to 30% were seen once. Of the sample, just under 15% falls within the top ten clones. The label giving this sample's time point can be read as: around 4 weeks on oral tofacitinib. What the treatment or condition label conveys for this sample: oral pan-JAK inhibitor, 5-10 mg twice daily. The source was CD8+ T cells sorted from blood, collected at week 4, from a patient treated with tofacitinib. The receptors stem from a human donor with alopecia areata.

This chain links TRBV7-9 with TRBJ2-5; D remains unclear. The V gene's germline CDR1 is SEHNR and CDR2 FQNEAQ (reference sequence). Trimming shortened V by 4 bases and J by 5 bases, and 23 bases separated the two germline ends. The CDR3 covers 17 residues. This CDR3 is CASSSNTAGRWVETQYF. As DNA, the CDR3 is TGTGCCAGCAGCTCCAATACGGCCGGCCGGTGGGTCGAGACCCAGTACTTC. Full variable domain (rest looked up from reference TRBV7-9 and TRBJ2-5): DTGVSQNPRHKITKRGQNVTFRCDPISEHNRLYWYRQTLGQGPEFLTYFQNEAQLEKSRLLSDRFSAERPKGSFSTLEIQRTEQGDSAMYLCASSSNTAGRWVETQYFGPGTRLLVL.

The gene calls are TRBV5-4 and TRBJ1-2; a weak D match, TRBD1 (5 bases). Germline V gene data show CDR1 as SGHNT and CDR2 as YYREEE (reference sequence). The CDR3 is made up of 12 amino acids. V was pared by 3 bases and J by 6 bases, with 9 bases between. The CDR3 spells CASSSGTDGYTF. Written as DNA, the CDR3 is TGTGCCAGCAGCTCCGGGACGGATGGCTACACCTTC. Combining the CDR3 with reference TRBV5-4 and TRBJ1-2 gives the whole variable domain ETGVTQSPTHLIKTRGQQVTLRCSSQSGHNTVSWYQQALGQGPQFIFQYYREEENGRGNFPPRFSGLQFPNYSSELNVNALELDDSALYLCASSSGTDGYTFGSGTRLTVV.

The chain recombines TRBV7-2 with TRBJ1-1; tentative D call: TRBD1 (5 bases). The V end lost 1 base, the J end lost 6 bases, and 24 bases lay between the germline ends. The germline V gene has CDR1 SGHTA and CDR2 FQGNSA. The CDR3 length is 18 residues. The CDR3 loop is CASSLVVGLGARDAEAFF. For the CDR3, the DNA is TGTGCCAGCAGCTTAGTTGTGGGGCTCGGGGCCCGGGACGCTGAAGCTTTCTTT.

This chain connects TRBV10-2 to TRBJ2-7, with a weak D call TRBD2 (6 bases). From germline, CDR1 is WSHSY and CDR2 SAAADI. The CDR3 loop spans 14 amino acids. Trimming took off 2 bases at V and 7 bases at J, with 15 bases between the two ends. Written as DNA, the CDR3 is TGCGCCAGCAGTGAGCCCTTAACGGCGGGAGAGCAGTACTTC. This sequence encodes CASSEPLTAGEQYF.

The J gene is TRBJ1-2, the V gene TRBV29-1; D may be TRBD1 (5 bases). The CDR3 is 14 residues long. Germline V gene lookup returns CDR1 SQVTM and CDR2 ANQGSEA. V was trimmed by 6 bases and J by 6 bases, leaving 20 bases between them. As DNA, the CDR3 is TGCAGCGTCGACCTGACAGAGCCCGTCGATGGCTACACCTTC. Protein product: CSVDLTEPVDGYTF. The whole variable domain, remainder taken from reference TRBV29-1 and TRBJ1-2, is SAVISQKPSRDICQRGTSLTIQCQVDSQVTMMFWYRQQPGQSLTLIATANQGSEATYESGFVIDKFPISRPNLTFSTLTVSNMSPEDSSIYLCSVDLTEPVDGYTFGSGTRLTVV.

The chain recombines TRBV29-1 with TRBJ1-1; D ambiguous. Trimming pared 6 bases from V and 10 bases from J, leaving 15 bases between. The CDR3 has 11 residues. The germline V gene encodes CDR1 SQVTM and CDR2 ANQGSEA. Here the CDR3 reads CSVDEGRGAFF. CDR3 in DNA: TGCAGCGTCGATGAGGGCCGGGGAGCTTTCTTT.

This sequence joins TRBV7-9 and TRBJ2-7; 7 bases agree with TRBD1. Looked up from germline, CDR1 is SEHNR and CDR2 is FQNEAQ (reference sequence). This CDR3 has 16 amino acids. The V segment lost 6 bases and the J segment 0 bases; nucleotides outside the gene matches: 11. CDR3 sequence: CASSGGRDRVSYEQYF. As DNA, the CDR3 is TGTGCCAGCAGTGGGGGCCGAGACAGGGTCTCCTACGAGCAGTACTTC.

This clone has more than one count but fewer than ten. The chain combines TRBV29-1 with TRBJ2-7; weak D call: TRBD2 (6 bases). Trimming shortened V by 6 bases and J by 0 bases, and 12 bases separated the two germline ends. Looked up from germline, CDR1 is SQVTM and CDR2 is ANQGSEA. The CDR3 covers 13 residues. The CDR3 reads CSVRDSRSYEQYF. In DNA form, the CDR3 reads TGCAGCGTGCGGGACTCCCGCTCCTACGAGCAGTACTTC.

This sequence joins TRBV29-1 and TRBJ2-2; D possibly matches TRBD1 or TRBD2 (5 bases each). V gave up 4 bases and J gave up 5 bases, with 11 bases separating them. CDR1 and CDR2 from the germline V gene are SQVTM and ANQGSEA. The CDR3 length is 13 residues. The DNA for the CDR3 is TGCAGCGTTGGAGGTTGGGGGACCGGGGAGCTGTTTTTT. Translating gives CSVGGWGTGELFF.

This clone was counted between two and nine times. The chain recombines TRBV5-1 with TRBJ2-7; a weak D match, TRBD2 (5 bases). CDR1 SGHRS and CDR2 YFSETQ come from the germline V gene. V was cut by 4 bases and J by 0 bases, with 11 bases left in between. This CDR3 spans 14 amino acids. CDR3 in DNA: TGCGCCAGCAGCGGAGCGGATAGCTCCTACGAGCAGTACTTC. Encoded protein: CASSGADSSYEQYF.